These T cell receptor beta chains were read from a single sample in a study of a mutant IDH1 vaccine in newly diagnosed glioma. Some clones are missing from TCRdb's copy, which holds only in-frame ones; the method was immunoSEQ multiplex PCR. Seen here are roughly 60,000 clones, more than 75% observed once, and the top ten hold roughly 3.9%. Their specific antigens are unknown. Specimen: PBMCs, collected from a glioma patient whose treatment included an IDH1 peptide vaccine. The receptors shown here come from a man aged 25-45 years with glioma. Each CDR3 is given with its conserved first and last residue. D genes are given only for firm matches. Clone size is not always given. Where it is, it says once, few, many or a class for expanded clones.

cdr3_nt cdr3_aa j_call d_call v_call clone_size
TGTGCCAGCAGTCAAGACAGGGGTTTTGAAAAACTGTTTTTT CASSQDRGFEKLFF TRBJ1-4 TRBD1 TRBV27 -
TGCGCCAGCAGCAAGGACAGGGCTGGAAACACCATATATTTT CASSKDRAGNTIYF TRBJ1-3 TRBD1 TRBV5-1 -
TGTGCCAGCACTCCCCTTACCGGGGAGCTGTTTTTT CASTPLTGELFF TRBJ2-2 - TRBV28 few
TGTGCCAGCAGCTCCGGACTCCCAGGGACCCAGCATTTT CASSSGLPGTQHF TRBJ1-5 - TRBV7-6 -
TGTGCCAGCAGCACAGCGGGGTGGGCCGGAACTCCGAACACTGAAGCTTTCTTT CASSTAGWAGTPNTEAFF TRBJ1-1 - TRBV11-2 -
TGTGCCAGTAGTATCTCCAGGGAGGTCCTCCACTTT CASSISREVLHF TRBJ1-6 - TRBV19 -
TGCGCCAGCAGCACCTCAGGGAGTACGGGAGCTTTCTTT CASSTSGSTGAFF TRBJ1-1 - TRBV5-1 few
TGTGCCAGCAGCTTAGCTTGGGGGGATAACACTGAAGCTTTCTTT CASSLAWGDNTEAFF TRBJ1-1 - TRBV7-6 -
TGTGCCAGCAGCGGGGACAGCTCCTACGAGCAGTACTTC CASSGDSSYEQYF TRBJ2-7 TRBD1 TRBV9 once
TGTGCCAGCAGCGTAGGAGAGTTTTCTTGGCAAGAGACCCAGTACTTC CASSVGEFSWQETQYF TRBJ2-5 - TRBV9 -
TGTGCCAGCAGTGAAGGTTCGCTCGGCAGGAAGGGTACCGAGCAGTACTTC CASSEGSLGRKGTEQYF TRBJ2-7 - TRBV2 -
TGCGCCAGCAGCCAAGACCGACTTAATGAAAAACTGTTTTTT CASSQDRLNEKLFF TRBJ1-4 - TRBV5-1 -
TGCAGCGTGCGGGGGACCGCACAAGAGACCCAGTACTTC CSVRGTAQETQYF TRBJ2-5 TRBD2 TRBV29-1 -
TGTGCCAGCAAGGGGTCGCGAGGCGGCCACTACTATGGCTACACCTTC CASKGSRGGHYYGYTF TRBJ1-2 - TRBV2 -
TGTGCCAGCAGTTGGGACTCTGGAAACACCATATATTTT CASSWDSGNTIYF TRBJ1-3 - TRBV6-5 -
TGTGCCAGCAGTTTAAGGAGGGGGAACACTGAAGCTTTCTTT CASSLRRGNTEAFF TRBJ1-1 - TRBV27 -
TGTGCCAGCAGTGAAGCGCCGGGACAGGGGGCAGATACGCAGTATTTT CASSEAPGQGADTQYF TRBJ2-3 TRBD1 TRBV6-1 -
TGTGCCATCAGTAGCGGACAGGGCGGGCAGCCCCAGCATTTT CAISSGQGGQPQHF TRBJ1-5 TRBD1 TRBV10-3 -
TGTGCCAACCACGCCGGGGGGCTTGGAAACACCATATATTTT CANHAGGLGNTIYF TRBJ1-3 - TRBV5-5 -
TGTGCCAGCAGCTCGGGCAGATTTCGAGAGCAGTACTTC CASSSGRFREQYF TRBJ2-7 - TRBV7-4 -
TGTGCCAGCAGCTTAGATTTCCGGGGAGAAAAACTGTTTTTT CASSLDFRGEKLFF TRBJ1-4 - TRBV7-9 -
TGTGCCAGTAGTAAACAGGGGTTGGGATACAATGAGCAGTTCTTC CASSKQGLGYNEQFF TRBJ2-1 TRBD1 TRBV19 -
TGTGCCAGCAGCTCCCCTCTCGCGCGCAGGAACAATGAGCAGTTCTTC CASSSPLARRNNEQFF TRBJ2-1 - TRBV5-6 -
TGTGCCAGCAGCCAAGATTTAACGGCTACGCAGTATTTT CASSQDLTATQYF TRBJ2-3 - TRBV14 -
TGTGCCAGCAGCTTTCAGGGGGGGACTGAAGCTTTCTTT CASSFQGGTEAFF TRBJ1-1 TRBD1 TRBV4-2 -
TGTGCCATCAGTGACTCAAGGCGGAGGGGTAGCAATCAGCCCCAGCATTTT CAISDSRRRGSNQPQHF TRBJ1-5 - TRBV10-3 -
TGTGCCAGCAGCCAAGGGGGGAACAATCAGCCCCAGCATTTT CASSQGGNNQPQHF TRBJ1-5 - TRBV14 -
TGTGCCAGCAGCAGCCAGGGGGAAGCTGTCGTCACTGAAGCTTTCTTT CASSSQGEAVVTEAFF TRBJ1-1 TRBD1 TRBV7-9 few
TGCAGTGCGGCCCAGCTCGAAGCTTTCTTT CSAAQLEAFF TRBJ1-1 - TRBV20-1 few
TGTGCCAGCAGCTCCGGACAGGGCACTCAGCCCCAGCATTTT CASSSGQGTQPQHF TRBJ1-5 TRBD1 TRBV11-2 once
TGTGCCAGCAGGCAAACAGGGCCCTATGGCTACACCTTC CASRQTGPYGYTF TRBJ1-2 - TRBV14 few
TGTGCCAGCAGCCAAAGGCAGGGTATTGTTAAGCCCCAGCATTTT CASSQRQGIVKPQHF TRBJ1-5 - TRBV4-2 few
TGTGCCAGCAGTGAAACTACCGGGACAGGGTACCAAGAGACCCAGTACTTC CASSETTGTGYQETQYF TRBJ2-5 TRBD1 TRBV6-1 -
TGTGCCAGCAGTTACTCGAACAGGGGCAATCAGCCCCAGCATTTT CASSYSNRGNQPQHF TRBJ1-5 - TRBV6-5 few
TGTGCCAGCAGCATTAGCGGGGCGAGCTCCTACAATGAGCAGTTCTTC CASSISGASSYNEQFF TRBJ2-1 TRBD2 TRBV11-2 -
TGTGCCAGCAGTCCTACCTGGGGGCGAGGCTACACCTTC CASSPTWGRGYTF TRBJ1-2 - TRBV6-5 -
TGTGCCACCCTACAGGGTGAAGCTTTCTTT CATLQGEAFF TRBJ1-1 - TRBV7-9 -
TGTGCTAGTGGACTAAAGGGGGAGAATTCACCCCTCCACTTT CASGLKGENSPLHF TRBJ1-6 - TRBV12-5 -
TGTGCCAGCAGTTTATTCTCTGGTGGAAACACCATATATTTT CASSLFSGGNTIYF TRBJ1-3 - TRBV27 -
TGTGCCAGCAGCTCTGTCCAAACCCCCAGGGACACTGAAGCTTTCTTT CASSSVQTPRDTEAFF TRBJ1-1 - TRBV5-4 -
TGCGCCAGCAGCTTGGCGGTAGCGGAAGAGACCCAGTACTTC CASSLAVAEETQYF TRBJ2-5 - TRBV5-1 -
TGTGCCAGCAGCTACACCGGGACGCACTCCTACGAGCAGTACTTC CASSYTGTHSYEQYF TRBJ2-7 - TRBV5-5 -
TGTGCCAGCAGTGATGGGGTGGAAGGCTACGAGCAGTACTTC CASSDGVEGYEQYF TRBJ2-7 - TRBV6-1 -
TGTGCCAGCAGCCAAGTTGCAGGCCCTATGAACACTGAAGCTTTCTTT CASSQVAGPMNTEAFF TRBJ1-1 - TRBV4-2 -
TGCGCCAGCAGCCTTCTAATCGGGGGAGATACGCAGTATTTT CASSLLIGGDTQYF TRBJ2-3 - TRBV5-1 once
TGTGCCAGCAGCCCCAGCGGGGGGGGCACCGGGGAGCTGTTTTTT CASSPSGGGTGELFF TRBJ2-2 TRBD2 TRBV7-8 -
TGTGCCAGCAGTGAAAGCGACAGCTACGAGCAGTTCTTC CASSESDSYEQFF TRBJ2-1 - TRBV25-1 once
TGTGCCAGCAGCCAACGTAGGACTAGCGGAAAATACAATGAGCAGTTCTTC CASSQRRTSGKYNEQFF TRBJ2-1 TRBD2 TRBV7-2 -
TGTGCCAGCTCCCTCTCCGCAGCGGGGGGCCGCTATCGCTCTGGAGAAGAGACCCAGTACTTC CASSLSAAGGRYRSGEETQYF TRBJ2-5 TRBD2 TRBV18 -
TGTGCCAGCAGCCAGGGACTAGTAGAGACCCAGTACTTC CASSQGLVETQYF TRBJ2-5 TRBD2 TRBV2 -
TGTGCCAGCTCACCACAGTTACTAGCGGGGCGAACGCAGTATTTT CASSPQLLAGRTQYF TRBJ2-3 TRBD2 TRBV18 -